The present T cell receptor (beta chain) was sequenced within a study of blood T cell repertoires in COVID-19. Study overall: Researchers got acute and convalescent COVID-19 samples from the United States, Italy and Spain.

The CDR3 is 12 residues long. Trimming removed 4 bases at V and 3 bases at J, with 10 bases between. CDR1 is SQVTM and CDR2 is ANQGSEA in the germline V gene. Source study methods: Amplification from reference gene primers served as the basis for estimated nucleated cell counts. Method: immunoSEQ multiplex PCR; TCRdb's copy keeps in-frame clones and lacks some. The DNA was the basis for D and trimming; V, J and clone size are from that table. Among about 380,000 clones listed, around nine tenths were seen once. In terms of age and location, participants ranged from roughly 18 to 95 years and lived in under 30 US areas. Recovered status in Cohort 3 required two negative PCRs, clearance, or symptom resolution.

This TCR came from a woman aged 18-29 years who had recovered from COVID-19. The sequenced material came from PBMCs or T cells enriched from blood (not recorded which). The V call is TRBV29-1, the J call TRBJ2-7; the D gene is possibly TRBD1 (6 bases). The CDR3 DNA reads TGCAGCGTTGGGACAGTCGACTACGAGCAGTACTTC. It yields the protein CSVGTVDYEQYF.